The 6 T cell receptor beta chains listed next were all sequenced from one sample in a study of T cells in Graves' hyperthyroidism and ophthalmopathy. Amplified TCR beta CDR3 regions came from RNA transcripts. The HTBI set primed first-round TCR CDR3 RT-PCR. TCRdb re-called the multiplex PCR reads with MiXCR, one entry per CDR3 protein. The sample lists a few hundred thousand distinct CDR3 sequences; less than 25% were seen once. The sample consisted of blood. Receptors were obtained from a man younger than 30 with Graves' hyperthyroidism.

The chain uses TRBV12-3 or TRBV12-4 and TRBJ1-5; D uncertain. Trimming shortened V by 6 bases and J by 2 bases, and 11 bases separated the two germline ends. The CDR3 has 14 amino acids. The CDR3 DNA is TGTGCCAGCAGGGCCGGCGGTGGCAATCAGCCCCAGCATTTT. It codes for CASRAGGGNQPQHF.

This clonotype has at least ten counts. CDR3 protein: CASTPGQAQETQYF. CDR3 in DNA: TGTGCCAGCACACCGGGACAGGCCCAAGAGACCCAGTACTTC. J is TRBJ2-5 and V is TRBV12-3 or TRBV12-4; 8 nucleotides agree with TRBD1. The CDR3 covers 14 residues. After removal of 7 bases from V and 1 base from J, the junction contained 5 bases not matched to a gene.

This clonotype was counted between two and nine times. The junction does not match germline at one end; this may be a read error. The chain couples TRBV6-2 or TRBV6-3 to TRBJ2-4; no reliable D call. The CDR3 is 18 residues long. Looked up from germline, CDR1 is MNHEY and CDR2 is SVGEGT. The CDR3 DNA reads TGTGCCGGCAGTCCGTATCCTGGCCTGACTCTAGCCAAAAACATTCAGTACTTC. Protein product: CAGSPYPGLTLAKNIQYF.

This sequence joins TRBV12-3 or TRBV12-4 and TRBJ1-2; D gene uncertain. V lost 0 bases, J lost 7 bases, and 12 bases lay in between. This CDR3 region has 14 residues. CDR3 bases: TGTGCCAGCAGTTTAGCGGGAACAGTCCCTGGCTACACCTTC. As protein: CASSLAGTVPGYTF.

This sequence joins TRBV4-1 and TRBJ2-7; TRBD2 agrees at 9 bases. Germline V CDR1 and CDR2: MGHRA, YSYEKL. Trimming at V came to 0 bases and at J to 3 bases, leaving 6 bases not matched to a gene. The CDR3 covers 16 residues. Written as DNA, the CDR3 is TGCGCCAGCAGCCAAGAGCGAGCGGGGGGCCTCTACGAGCAGTACTTC. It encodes CASSQERAGGLYEQYF.

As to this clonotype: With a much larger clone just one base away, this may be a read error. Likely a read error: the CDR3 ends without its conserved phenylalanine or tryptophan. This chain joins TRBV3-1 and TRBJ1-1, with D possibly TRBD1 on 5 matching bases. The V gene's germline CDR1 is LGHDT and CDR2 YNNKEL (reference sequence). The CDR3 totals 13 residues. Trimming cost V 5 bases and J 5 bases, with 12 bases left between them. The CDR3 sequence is CASSSRWGTEAFY. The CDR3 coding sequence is TGTGCCAGCAGCTCCCGATGGGGGACTGAAGCTTTCTAT.